This record looks at one T cell receptor (beta chain) sequence and its context. Its antigen is still unknown. immunoSEQ v3.0 was run at survey level. Using immunoSEQ multiplex PCR, the repertoire was profiled, and TCRdb retains in-frame clones only, with some absent. Counted here are 25,000 to 35,000 clones, approximately 90% occurring once; the ten biggest clones make up roughly 3.9%. In the United States, treatment was given to all participants with HIV. Deletions cut 8 bases from V and 3 bases from J, with 11 bases between. The CDR3 covers 13 residues. The germline CDR1 and CDR2 sequences are LNHDA and SQIVND (reference sequence). This specimen belongs to a study of long-term antiretroviral therapy in people with HIV. General study results and limits: In samples taken after ART, diversity increased but remained below transplant donor control levels. Clones showing expansion before ART dominated the repertoire at all time points. HIV repertoires showed narrower CDR3 length ranges than controls.

This chain joins TRBV19 and TRBJ1-5; the D is unclear. Here the sequenced sample was unsorted PBMCs, taken 1.8 years after starting antiretroviral therapy. The TCR originated in a woman aged 18 to 35 with HIV. The DNA for the CDR3 is TGTGCCAGTGCTAGGGAGAACAATCAGCCCCAGCATTTT. Encoded protein: CASARENNQPQHF.